Following are 3 T cell receptor beta chains from one sample sequenced in a study of patients and donors after allogeneic stem cell transplantation (dated by TCRdb to the early 2020s). Library method: RT-PCR. The sequencer was a NextSeq 550. In TCRdb, the public reads were trimmed at Q25 with fastp and aligned with MiXCR, with productive beta chains retained. Rows are unified per CDR3 protein, each entry keeping the most common DNA and genes. Present in this sample are about 40,000 distinct CDR3 sequences, around a third of which were seen just once. Of the sample, less than 80% falls within the top ten clones. Sequencing input: blood, either unsorted or a sorted T cell fraction (not recorded which). The receptors here all came from a human donor who was either an allogeneic HSCT recipient or a stem cell or donor lymphocyte infusion donor (not recorded which). It is not recorded whose cells these are; they may come from a transplant donor.

The chain links TRBV6-5 to TRBJ1-6; D is ambiguous. Trimming removed 5 bases at V and 5 bases at J, with 13 bases between. Germline lookup yields CDR1 MNHEY and CDR2 SVGAGI. This CDR3 is built from 15 residues. The CDR3 is CASSRSIWHNSPLHF. CDR3 DNA sequence: TGTGCCAGCAGTCGTTCGATTTGGCATAATTCACCCCTCCACTTT.

A few counts support this clonotype. The chain couples TRBV7-2 to TRBJ1-2; TRBD1 is a possible D gene (5 bases). The CDR3 has 16 amino acids. Germline V gene lookup returns CDR1 SGHTA and CDR2 FQGNSA. The V end was cut by 0 bases, the J end by 4 bases, with 15 bases between. The CDR3 sequence is CASSLALLRAAYGYTF. The CDR3 DNA reads as TGTGCCAGCAGCTTAGCGCTTCTCAGGGCGGCCTATGGCTACACCTTC.

This clonotype has ten or more counts. The chain joins TRBV12-3 or TRBV12-4 to TRBJ1-5, with D tentatively TRBD1 (6 bases). CDR3 length equals 13 residues. The V and J ends lost 5 bases and 6 bases respectively, with 11 bases between them. CDR3 in amino acids: CASSPGTFQPQHF. In nucleotides, the CDR3 is TGTGCCAGCAGTCCGGGGACATTTCAGCCCCAGCATTTT.